This is a list of T cell receptor beta chains from one sample in a study of cytomegalovirus exposure and HLA in healthy donors. TCRdb's table, derived via immunoSEQ multiplex PCR, lists solely in-frame clones and lacks some. The profile shows approximately 200,000 clones, approximately 78% of them singletons. The sample consisted of PBMCs. These receptors were taken from a woman younger than 45 in good health and CMV-seronegative. Both conserved end residues are part of each CDR3. A D gene is named only where the DNA matches it firmly. A clone size is listed for some rows: how often the clone was seen (once, few, many), or a class if it is expanded.

TRBV30	TRBJ2-5	14	-	-	CAWGGGGPQETQYF	TGTGCCTGGGGCGGAGGCGGGCCCCAAGAGACCCAGTACTTC
TRBV25-1	TRBJ1-5	15	-	once	CASSESGYNNQPQHF	TGTGCCAGCAGTGAATCAGGGTATAACAATCAGCCCCAGCATTTT
TRBV19	TRBJ2-3	14	TRBD1	-	CASRGDRELDTQYF	TGTGCCAGCCGAGGGGACAGGGAATTAGATACGCAGTATTTT
TRBV2	TRBJ1-5	11	-	-	CASRGGQPQHF	TGTGCCAGCAGGGGGGGGCAGCCCCAGCATTTT
TRBV7-2	TRBJ1-4	16	-	-	CASSSLFSGGGEKLFF	TGTGCCAGCAGCTCACTTTTTTCGGGAGGAGGAGAAAAACTGTTTTTT
TRBV11-3	TRBJ2-2	18	TRBD2	-	CASSLDYAGATGTGELFF	TGTGCCAGCAGCTTAGATTACGCGGGAGCCACGGGGACCGGGGAGCTGTTTTTT
TRBV6-6	TRBJ2-7	14	TRBD2	-	CASSKTSVTYEQYF	TGTGCCAGCAGCAAGACTAGCGTAACCTACGAGCAGTACTTC
TRBV7-6	TRBJ2-7	16	TRBD1	-	CASSTKARTGGYEQYF	TGTGCCAGCAGCACTAAGGCCCGGACAGGGGGATACGAGCAGTACTTC
TRBV7-9	TRBJ2-1	15	-	-	CASSGSGHRSLKQFF	TGTGCCAGCAGCGGTTCGGGACACCGGAGTTTGAAGCAGTTCTTC
TRBV7-9	TRBJ2-7	15	-	-	CASSLVLQGGYEQYF	TGTGCCAGCAGCTTAGTGCTACAGGGCGGATACGAGCAGTACTTC
TRBV29-1	TRBJ2-5	12	TRBD2	once	CRAGTSAETQYF	TGCAGGGCCGGGACTAGCGCGGAGACCCAGTACTTC
TRBV2	TRBJ2-2	16	TRBD1	-	CASSSQGTGGTGELFF	TGTGCCAGCAGTTCACAAGGGACAGGGGGTACCGGGGAGCTGTTTTTT
TRBV5-1	TRBJ1-5	15	-	-	CASSLSWGGNQPQHF	TGCGCCAGCAGCCTAAGTTGGGGCGGCAATCAGCCCCAGCATTTT
TRBV4-2	TRBJ2-2	16	-	-	CASSQVLKNPRGELFF	TGTGCCAGCAGCCAAGTCCTTAAAAACCCGAGGGGGGAGCTGTTTTTT
TRBV5-4	TRBJ2-7	13	-	-	CASHLQGSLEQYF	TGTGCCAGTCACCTACAGGGTTCGTTGGAGCAGTACTTC
TRBV14	TRBJ1-6	15	-	-	CASSHRQNLGSPLHF	TGTGCCAGCAGCCATAGACAGAATCTAGGTTCACCCCTCCACTTT